This T cell receptor beta chain stems from a study of technical replicates of blood from a handful of donors. V trimming: 1 base; J trimming: 6 bases; junction bases outside the gene matches: 5. Germline CDR1 LNHDA, CDR2 SQIVND (reference sequence). This CDR3 spans 14 amino acids. Measured with immunoSEQ multiplex PCR; TCRdb has only the in-frame clones, and not every one. Of about 84,000 clones listed, around 97% are singletons. V and J are TRBV19 and TRBJ1-1; 7 bases fit TRBD1. This sequence originates from a human donor in good health. The specimen sequenced was T cells isolated from PBMCs. CDR3 in DNA: TGTGCCAGTAGTATAGCAGGGGGAGGTCCTGAAGCTTTCTTT. As protein: CASSIAGGGPEAFF.